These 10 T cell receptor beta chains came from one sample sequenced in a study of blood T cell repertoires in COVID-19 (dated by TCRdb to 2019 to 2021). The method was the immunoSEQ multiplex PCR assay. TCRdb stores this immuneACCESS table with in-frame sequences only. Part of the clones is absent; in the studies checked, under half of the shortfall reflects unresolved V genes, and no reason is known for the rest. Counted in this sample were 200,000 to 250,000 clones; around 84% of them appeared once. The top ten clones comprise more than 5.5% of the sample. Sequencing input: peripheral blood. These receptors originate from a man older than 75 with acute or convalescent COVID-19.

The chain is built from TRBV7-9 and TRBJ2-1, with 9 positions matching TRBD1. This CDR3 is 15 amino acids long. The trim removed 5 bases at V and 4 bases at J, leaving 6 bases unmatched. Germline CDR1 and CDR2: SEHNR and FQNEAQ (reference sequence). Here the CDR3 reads CASSQTGGPYNEQFF. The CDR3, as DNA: TGTGCCAGCAGCCAGACAGGGGGTCCTTACAATGAGCAGTTCTTC.

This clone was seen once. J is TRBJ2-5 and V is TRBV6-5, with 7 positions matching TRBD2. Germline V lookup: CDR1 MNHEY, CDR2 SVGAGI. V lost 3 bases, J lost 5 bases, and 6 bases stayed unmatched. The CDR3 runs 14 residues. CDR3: CASSYFVGGETQYF. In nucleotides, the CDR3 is TGTGCCAGCAGTTATTTTGTGGGAGGGGAGACCCAGTACTTC.

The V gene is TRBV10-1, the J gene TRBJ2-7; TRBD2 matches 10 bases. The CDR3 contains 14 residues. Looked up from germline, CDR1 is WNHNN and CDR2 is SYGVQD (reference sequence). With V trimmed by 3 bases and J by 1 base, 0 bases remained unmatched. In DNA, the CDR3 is TGCGCCAGCAGTGATAGCGGGAGGTCCTACGAGCAGTACTTC. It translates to CASSDSGRSYEQYF.

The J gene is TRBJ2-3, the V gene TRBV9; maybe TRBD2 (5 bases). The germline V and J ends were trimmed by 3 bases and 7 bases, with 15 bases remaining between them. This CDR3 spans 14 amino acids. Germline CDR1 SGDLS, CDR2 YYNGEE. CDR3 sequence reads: CASSASSGINTQYF. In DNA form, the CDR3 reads TGTGCCAGCAGCGCTTCCTCGGGGATAAATACGCAGTATTTT.

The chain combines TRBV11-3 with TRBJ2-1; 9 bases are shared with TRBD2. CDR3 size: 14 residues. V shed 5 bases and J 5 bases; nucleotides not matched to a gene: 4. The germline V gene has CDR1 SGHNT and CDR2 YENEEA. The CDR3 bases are TGTGCCAGCAGCGCGGGAGGGCCTAACAATGAGCAGTTCTTC. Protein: CASSAGGPNNEQFF. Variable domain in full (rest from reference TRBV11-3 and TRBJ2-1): EAGVVQSPRYKIIEKKQPVAFWCNPISGHNTLYWYLQNLGQGPELLIRYENEEAVDDSQLPKDRFSAERLKGVDSTLKIQPAELGDSAVYLCASSAGGPNNEQFFGPGTRLTVL.

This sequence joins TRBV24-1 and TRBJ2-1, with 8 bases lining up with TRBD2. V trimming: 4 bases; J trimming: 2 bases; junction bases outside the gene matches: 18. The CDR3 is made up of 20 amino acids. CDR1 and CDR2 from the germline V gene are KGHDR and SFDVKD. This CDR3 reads CATSDPKLQSGRGAYNEQFF. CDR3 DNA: TGTGCCACCAGTGACCCAAAGCTACAGAGCGGGAGAGGGGCCTACAATGAGCAGTTCTTC.

The CDR3 protein is CASSNRTDRVQGYTF. Written as DNA, the CDR3 is TGTGCCAGTAGTAACCGAACTGACAGGGTTCAAGGCTACACCTTC. V usage is TRBV19 and J usage is TRBJ1-2, with 7 bases fitting TRBD1. Germline CDR1 and CDR2: LNHDA and SQIVND (reference sequence). CDR3 length equals 15 residues. The ends lost 4 bases at V and 8 bases at J; junction bases unmatched: 13. The whole variable domain, filled in from reference TRBV19 and TRBJ1-2, reads DGGITQSPKYLFRKEGQNVTLSCEQNLNHDAMYWYRQDPGQGLRLIYYSQIVNDFQKGDIAEGYSVSREKKESFPLTVTSAQKNPTAFYLCASSNRTDRVQGYTFGSGTRLTVV.

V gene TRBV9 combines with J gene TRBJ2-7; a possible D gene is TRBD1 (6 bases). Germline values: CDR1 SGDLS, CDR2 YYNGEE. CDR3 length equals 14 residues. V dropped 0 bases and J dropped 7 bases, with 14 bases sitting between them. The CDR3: CASSVAGARGEQYF. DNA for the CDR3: TGTGCCAGCAGCGTAGCAGGGGCAAGGGGAGAGCAGTACTTC.

The CDR3 nucleotides read TGCAGTGCTAGTGACCGCCGTGGAGGTGAAAAACTGTTTTTT. Residues: CSASDRRGGEKLFF. The gene calls are TRBV20-1 and TRBJ1-4; D remains unclear. The CDR3 is 14 residues long. Deletions cut 3 bases from V and 7 bases from J, with 15 bases between. Germline CDR1 and CDR2: DFQATT and SNEGSKA (reference sequence).

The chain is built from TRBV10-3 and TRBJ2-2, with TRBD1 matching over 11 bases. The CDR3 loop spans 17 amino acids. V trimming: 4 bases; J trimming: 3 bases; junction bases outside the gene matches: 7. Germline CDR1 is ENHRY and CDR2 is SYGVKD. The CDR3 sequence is CAISVAPDRGHTGELFF. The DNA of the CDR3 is TGTGCCATCAGTGTGGCGCCGGACAGGGGGCACACCGGGGAGCTGTTTTTT.